The clone carrying this T cell receptor (beta chain) was picked up many times. The source of the sample is a study of identical twins. V was pared by 5 bases and J by 2 bases, with 16 bases between. This CDR3 is built from 15 residues. The germline CDR1 and CDR2 sequences are LGHNA and YSLEER. TCRdb itself ran the 5' RACE reads through MiXCR, one entry per CDR3 protein. The sample lists 690,000 or so distinct CDR3 sequences, over 8.5% seen once, with 0.75% to 1% in the top ten. Another study also made use of these data, one on yellow fever vaccine responses in identical twins.

The sequence was obtained from a woman aged 18-35 years in good health. The chain combines TRBV4-3 with TRBJ2-7; TRBD1 is a possible D gene (6 bases). Sequenced material: PBMCs. The CDR3 loop reads CASSDTGRPAYEQYF. The CDR3 nucleotides are TGCGCCAGCAGCGACACAGGGAGACCCGCCTACGAGCAGTACTTC.